This T cell receptor beta chain derives from a study of blood T cells in healthy people across ages. Germline trimming cut 5 bases from V and 9 bases from J; bases unmatched to any gene: 16. This CDR3 contains 16 residues. The germline gives CDR1 SGHTA, CDR2 FQGNSA. About 10 milliliters of peripheral blood were drawn from each donor. Through a sample-barcoded 5' primer and a J-beta primer mix, a second PCR was run for roughly 6 to 12 cycles. Every sample returned 2.5 million or more CDR3-containing paired-end reads. MiXCR, run by TCRdb on the 5' RACE reads, gives a single entry per CDR3 protein. The repertoire includes hundreds of thousands of distinct CDR3 sequences, about three fifths of them detected once, and around 20% sits in the top ten.

The chain is built from TRBV7-2 and TRBJ2-1, with TRBD1 identical over 7 bases. Material for sequencing was blood. This TCR derives from a man aged 25-45 years in good health. The CDR3 DNA sequence: TGTGCCAGCAGCCCTGTCCGGGACAGCCGGCTCGGTGAGCAGTTCTTC. Its protein is CASSPVRDSRLGEQFF.